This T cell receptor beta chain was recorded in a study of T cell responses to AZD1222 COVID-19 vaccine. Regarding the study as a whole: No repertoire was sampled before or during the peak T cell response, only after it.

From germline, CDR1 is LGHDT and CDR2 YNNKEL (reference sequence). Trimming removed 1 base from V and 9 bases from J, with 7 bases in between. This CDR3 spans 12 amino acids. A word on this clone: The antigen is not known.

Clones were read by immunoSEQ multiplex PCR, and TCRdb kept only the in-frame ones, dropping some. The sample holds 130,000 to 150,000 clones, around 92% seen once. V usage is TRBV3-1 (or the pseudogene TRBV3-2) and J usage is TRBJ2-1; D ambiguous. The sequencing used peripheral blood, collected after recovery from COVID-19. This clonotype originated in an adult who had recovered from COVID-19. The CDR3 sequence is CASSQGEGEQFF. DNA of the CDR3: TGTGCCAGCAGCCAAGGGGAAGGTGAGCAGTTCTTC.